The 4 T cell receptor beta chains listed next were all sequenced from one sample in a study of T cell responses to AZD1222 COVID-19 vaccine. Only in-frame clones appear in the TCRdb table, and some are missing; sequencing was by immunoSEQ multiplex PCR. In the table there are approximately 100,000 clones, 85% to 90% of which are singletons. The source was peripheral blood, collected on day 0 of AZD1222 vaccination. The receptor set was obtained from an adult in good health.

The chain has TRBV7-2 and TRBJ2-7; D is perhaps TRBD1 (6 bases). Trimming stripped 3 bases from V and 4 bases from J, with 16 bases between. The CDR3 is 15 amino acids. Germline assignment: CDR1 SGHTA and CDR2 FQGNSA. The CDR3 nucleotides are TGTGCCAGCAGCTTGTCGAAGGGGGTTGGGTACGAGCAGTACTTC. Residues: CASSLSKGVGYEQYF.

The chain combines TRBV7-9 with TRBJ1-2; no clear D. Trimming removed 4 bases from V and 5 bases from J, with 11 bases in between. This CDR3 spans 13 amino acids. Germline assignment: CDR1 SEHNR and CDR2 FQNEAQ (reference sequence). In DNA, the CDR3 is TGTGCCAGCAGCTCCTCGGGCAGGTATGGCTACACCTTC. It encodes CASSSSGRYGYTF.

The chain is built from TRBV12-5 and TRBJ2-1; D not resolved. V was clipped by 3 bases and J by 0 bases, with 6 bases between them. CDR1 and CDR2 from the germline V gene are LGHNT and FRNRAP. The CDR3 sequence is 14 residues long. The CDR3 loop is CASGFGFSYNEQFF. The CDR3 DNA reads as TGTGCTAGTGGTTTTGGTTTCTCCTACAATGAGCAGTTCTTC.

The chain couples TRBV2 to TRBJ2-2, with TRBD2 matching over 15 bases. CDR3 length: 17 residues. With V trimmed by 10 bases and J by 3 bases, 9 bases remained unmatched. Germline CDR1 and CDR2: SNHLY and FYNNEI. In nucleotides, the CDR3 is TGTGCCATCACCGGGACTAGCGGGGGGAGAGACACCGGGGAGCTGTTTTTT. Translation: CAITGTSGGRDTGELFF.